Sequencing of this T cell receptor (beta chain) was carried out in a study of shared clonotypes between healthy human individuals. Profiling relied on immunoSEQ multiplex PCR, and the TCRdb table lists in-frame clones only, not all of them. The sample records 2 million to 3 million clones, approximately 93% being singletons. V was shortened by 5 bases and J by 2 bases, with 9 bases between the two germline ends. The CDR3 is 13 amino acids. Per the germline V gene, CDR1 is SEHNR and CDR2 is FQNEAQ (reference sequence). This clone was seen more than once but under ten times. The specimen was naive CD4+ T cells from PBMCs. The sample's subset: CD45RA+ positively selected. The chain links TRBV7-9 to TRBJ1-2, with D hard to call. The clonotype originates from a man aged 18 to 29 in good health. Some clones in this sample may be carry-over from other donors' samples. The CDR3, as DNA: TGTGCCAGCAGCCGCGGAAGGAACTATGGCTACACCTTC. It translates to CASSRGRNYGYTF.